This TCR beta chain was recovered during a study of cytomegalovirus exposure and HLA in healthy donors. The PCR used 60 Vbeta and 13 Jbeta primers. The protocol was immunoSEQ multiplex PCR, while the TCRdb copy is restricted to in-frame clones and leaves out a portion. Among under 120,000 clones listed, about 68% were seen once. Source material: PBMCs. This TCR came from a man younger than 45 in good health and CMV-seropositive.

CDR3 region: CASRVGQGVSYEQYF. CDR3 bases: TGCGCCAGCAGGGTCGGACAGGGGGTTTCCTACGAGCAGTACTTC. The chain has TRBV5-1 and TRBJ2-7; TRBD1 agrees at 10 bases. The CDR3 has 15 residues. In germline, CDR1 is SGHRS, CDR2 YFSETQ. V lost 5 bases and J lost 1; bases outside the gene matches: 6.